The present entry profiles one TCR beta chain with its context. This specimen comes from a study of blood T cell repertoires in COVID-19. The wider study: COVID-19 samples collected from the United States, Italy and Spain covered acute and convalescent phases.

Authors' data handling: Estimation of nucleated cell counts relied on the amplification of reference gene primers. Using immunoSEQ multiplex PCR, the repertoire was profiled, and TCRdb retains in-frame clones only, with some absent. The V and J calls and clone size come from that table; D and trimming were worked out from the DNA. Of approximately 210,000 clones in the sample, 88% were seen once. V lost 8 bases, J lost 8 bases, and 15 bases lay in between. The CDR3 covers 13 residues. CDR1 is MGHDK and CDR2 is SYGVNS in the germline V gene. The TCR originated in a middle-aged man with acute or convalescent COVID-19. The chain joins TRBV25-1 to TRBJ1-4; D is uncertain. The specimen was peripheral blood. The CDR3 DNA is TGTGCCAGCCAGCGGACCGCCGGCGAAAAACTGTTTTTT. Residues: CASQRTAGEKLFF. Filled out from reference TRBV25-1 and TRBJ1-4, the complete variable domain reads EADIYQTPRYLVIGTGKKITLECSQTMGHDKMYWYQQDPGMELHLIHYSYGVNSTEKGDLSSESTVSRIRTEHFPLTLESARPSHTSQYLCASQRTAGEKLFFGSGTQLSVL.